A single sample is the source of the 30 T cell receptor beta chains below, sequenced in a study of long-term antiretroviral therapy in people with HIV. At survey level, the immunoSEQ assay was run in its v3.0 version. The assay was immunoSEQ multiplex PCR, and TCRdb's table has in-frame clones only and misses some. This table has about 29,000 clones, 88% appearing once. Sequencing was performed on unsorted PBMCs, taken 0.5 years after starting antiretroviral therapy. These receptors were obtained from a woman aged 18-29 years with HIV.

The rearrangement uses TRBV19 and TRBJ1-1; D remains unclear. V was shortened by 7 bases and J by 7 bases, with 7 bases between the two germline ends. This CDR3 contains 10 residues. Looked up from germline, CDR1 is LNHDA and CDR2 is SQIVND (reference sequence). CDR3 sequence (DNA): TGTGCCAGTATGGAGGGTGAAGCTTTCTTT. This gives the protein CASMEGEAFF.

This sequence joins TRBV7-2 and TRBJ2-7; maybe TRBD1 (6 bases). Germline-derived CDR1 and CDR2 are SGHTA and FQGNSA. CDR3 length equals 14 residues. Trimming cost V 3 bases and J 2 bases, with 11 bases left between them. The CDR3 spells CASSLYRDTYEQYF. The CDR3 bases are TGTGCCAGCAGCTTGTACAGGGATACCTACGAGCAGTACTTC.

The chain couples TRBV28 to TRBJ1-4; 9 bases align to TRBD1. Unmatched junction bases numbered 9, after V lost 7 bases and J lost 0 bases. Germline lookup yields CDR1 MDHEN and CDR2 SYDVKM. This CDR3 has 17 residues. CDR3 loop: CASNPTGGGPTNEKLFF. Here the CDR3 DNA reads TGTGCCAGCAATCCGACAGGGGGAGGGCCAACTAATGAAAAACTGTTTTTT.

CDR3 DNA: TGTGCCAGTAAGGGGTGGACAGATACGCAGTATTTT. It translates to CASKGWTDTQYF. The V call is TRBV27, the J call TRBJ2-3, with D maybe TRBD1 (5 bases). Germline-derived CDR1 and CDR2 are MNHEY and SMNVEV (reference sequence). Trimming cost V 9 bases and J 3 bases, with 10 bases left between them. The CDR3 contains 12 residues.

The rearrangement joins TRBV19 to TRBJ2-6; D ambiguous. CDR1 is LNHDA, CDR2 SQIVND, per germline (reference sequence). The CDR3 runs to 17 residues. With 5 bases removed from V and 3 bases from J, the gap between germline ends came to 17 bases. The CDR3 sequence: CASSPRFLPFGANVLTF. The CDR3 DNA reads TGTGCCAGTAGTCCAAGGTTCCTCCCCTTTGGGGCCAACGTCCTGACTTTC.

This chain's CDR3 is CASAWGEGNQPQHF. The DNA of the CDR3 is TGTGCCAGCGCCTGGGGCGAAGGCAATCAGCCCCAGCATTTT. The chain has TRBV9 and TRBJ1-5; D is possibly TRBD1 (5 bases). Germline V CDR1 and CDR2: SGDLS, YYNGEE. The CDR3 runs 14 residues. Trimming took off 7 bases at V and 2 bases at J, with 13 bases between the two ends.

The chain employs TRBV6-5 and TRBJ1-1; D uncertain. From germline, CDR1 is MNHEY and CDR2 SVGAGI. The CDR3 contains 13 residues. The V gene lost 0 bases and the J gene lost 5 bases, with 7 bases spanning the gap. Here the CDR3 reads CASSYSGGTEAFF. CDR3 nucleotide sequence: TGTGCCAGCAGTTACTCGGGAGGGACTGAAGCTTTCTTT.

CDR3 residues: CAISERDRGYEQYF. The CDR3, as DNA: TGTGCCATCAGTGAGCGGGACAGGGGGTACGAGCAGTACTTC. The chain couples TRBV10-3 to TRBJ2-7; 11 nucleotides agree with TRBD1. V shed 2 bases, J shed 4 bases, and the junction held 1 base outside the gene matches. CDR3 size: 14 residues. Germline V gene lookup returns CDR1 ENHRY and CDR2 SYGVKD.

This chain joins TRBV25-1 and TRBJ1-1; no definite D call. The CDR3 extends over 13 amino acids. Trimming took off 6 bases at V and 1 base at J, with 9 bases between the two ends. Germline CDR1 is MGHDK and CDR2 is SYGVNS. CDR3 sequence (DNA): TGTGCCAGCAGGGCGGCAGGGAACACTGAAGCTTTCTTT. Protein product: CASRAAGNTEAFF.

The chain carries TRBV29-1 and TRBJ2-7, with D hard to call. Trimming shortened V by 4 bases and J by 4 bases, and 14 bases separated the two germline ends. Germline lookup yields CDR1 SQVTM and CDR2 ANQGSEA. The CDR3 has 13 amino acids. Here the CDR3 DNA reads TGCAGCGTTGTAGGTTGGGGTGAGTACGAGCAGTACTTC. This translates into CSVVGWGEYEQYF.

The chain employs TRBV5-1 and TRBJ2-5, with 8 positions matching TRBD2. Germline values: CDR1 SGHRS, CDR2 YFSETQ. After removal of 0 bases from V and 3 bases from J, the junction contained 7 bases not matched to a gene. The CDR3 is 16 residues long. The CDR3 spells CASSLAIFGREETQYF. The DNA for the CDR3 is TGCGCCAGCAGCTTGGCCATATTCGGGAGGGAAGAGACCCAGTACTTC.

The rearrangement links TRBV28 to TRBJ1-3, with D tentatively TRBD1 (6 bases). From germline, CDR1 is MDHEN and CDR2 SYDVKM. The CDR3 extends over 16 amino acids. Trimming pared 6 bases from V and 0 bases from J, leaving 15 bases between. The CDR3, as DNA: TGTGCCAGCAGCCTTTTATTGGGGGCCTCTGGAAACACCATATATTTT. It is translated as CASSLLLGASGNTIYF.

The V gene is TRBV6-5, the J gene TRBJ1-1; D is uncertain. Germline V gene lookup returns CDR1 MNHEY and CDR2 SVGAGI. This CDR3 is 13 amino acids long. Trimming took 0 bases from V and 7 from J, leaving 9 bases between them. Here the CDR3 reads CASSYSSGFEAFF. CDR3 DNA: TGTGCCAGCAGTTACTCGTCGGGATTTGAAGCTTTCTTT.

This rearrangement joins TRBV14 to TRBJ2-7; TRBD2 matches at 10 bases. CDR3 length: 15 residues. Per the germline V gene, CDR1 is SGHDN and CDR2 is FVKESK. V was clipped by 6 bases and J by 3 bases; unmatched bases: 8. The CDR3 bases are TGTGCCAGCAGTCCTCTAGCGGGAGTTGTCTACGAGCAGTACTTC. Its translation: CASSPLAGVVYEQYF.

J is TRBJ2-5 and V is TRBV18, with TRBD2 matching over 13 bases. The CDR3 sequence is 15 residues long. From germline, CDR1 is KGHSH and CDR2 LQKENI. The V gene end was trimmed by 5 bases and the J gene end by 6 bases; junction bases not matched to a gene: 6. The CDR3 loop is CASSRTSGRSKTQYF. CDR3 nucleotide sequence: TGTGCCAGCTCAAGGACTAGCGGGAGATCCAAGACCCAGTACTTC.

The chain has TRBV28 and TRBJ2-4, with D hard to call. Trimming pared 2 bases from V and 0 bases from J, leaving 14 bases between. The CDR3 length is 17 residues. CDR1 MDHEN and CDR2 SYDVKM come from the germline V gene. The CDR3 DNA reads as TGTGCCAGCAGTTTAGTAGAGATCAACCTAGCCAAAAACATTCAGTACTTC. This gives the protein CASSLVEINLAKNIQYF.

This clone was detected only once. This chain joins TRBV5-1 and TRBJ2-5, with 8 positions matching TRBD1. CDR3 size: 14 residues. V trimming: 1 base; J trimming: 5 bases; junction bases outside the gene matches: 4. The germline V gene encodes CDR1 SGHRS and CDR2 YFSETQ. The CDR3 is CASSLSGGFETQYF. The CDR3 nucleotides read TGCGCCAGCAGCTTGTCAGGGGGCTTTGAGACCCAGTACTTC.

This clone turned up a few times. CDR3 sequence: CASSQTGTALYEQYF. The CDR3 DNA sequence: TGTGCCAGCAGCCAAACCGGGACTGCCCTCTACGAGCAGTACTTC. The J gene is TRBJ2-7, the V gene TRBV5-4, with a tentative D call TRBD2 (6 bases). V shed 4 bases and J shed 3 bases, with 17 bases lying between them. The CDR3 contains 15 residues. CDR1 and CDR2 (germline): SGHNT, YYREEE (reference sequence). Full variable domain (remainder filled in from reference TRBV5-4 and TRBJ2-7): ETGVTQSPTHLIKTRGQQVTLRCSSQSGHNTVSWYQQALGQGPQFIFQYYREEENGRGNFPPRFSGLQFPNYSSELNVNALELDDSALYLCASSQTGTALYEQYFGPGTRLTVT.

CDR3 loop: CASRSGQGRNTIYF. CDR3 nucleotides: TGTGCCAGCAGATCCGGACAGGGCCGAAACACCATATATTTT. The V and J genes are TRBV6-5 and TRBJ1-3; 8 positions agree with TRBD1. The germline V gene has CDR1 MNHEY and CDR2 SVGAGI. CDR3 size: 14 residues. V shed 6 bases, J shed 5 bases, and the junction held 6 bases outside the gene matches.

This chain connects TRBV15 to TRBJ1-4; no definite D call. Deletions cut 5 bases from V and 6 bases from J, with 7 bases between. The CDR3 totals 12 residues. Germline CDR1 reads LNHNV; CDR2 reads YYDKDF (reference sequence). CDR3 in amino acids: CATSRRDEKLFF. CDR3 bases: TGTGCCACCAGCCGGCGGGATGAAAAACTGTTTTTT.

This clone was picked up one time. This chain uses TRBV6-5 with TRBJ1-4, with TRBD1 matching over 7 bases. The CDR3 totals 14 residues. The ends lost 5 bases at V and 4 bases at J; junction bases unmatched: 4. CDR1 and CDR2 (germline): MNHEY, SVGAGI. The CDR3 bases are TGTGCCAGCAGTCACAGGGGTTATAATGAAAAACTGTTTTTT. Translation: CASSHRGYNEKLFF.

The chain uses TRBV27 and TRBJ2-7; TRBD2 matches 7 bases. The CDR3 extends over 14 amino acids. Germline CDR1 is MNHEY and CDR2 is SMNVEV (reference sequence). Trimming took 4 bases from V and 6 from J; bases not matched to a gene: 9. The CDR3 region is CASSSYGEGLEQYF. CDR3 coding DNA: TGTGCCAGCAGTTCCTATGGGGAGGGCCTCGAGCAGTACTTC.

The CDR3 loop is CASSSPQGPSQPQHF. CDR3 nucleotides: TGTGCCAGCAGTTCCCCACAGGGGCCGAGTCAGCCCCAGCATTTT. The J gene is TRBJ1-5, the V gene TRBV28; 7 nucleotides agree with TRBD1. With 4 bases clipped from V and 6 bases from J, the junction kept 9 bases outside the gene matches. CDR3 length equals 15 residues. Per the germline V gene, CDR1 is MDHEN and CDR2 is SYDVKM.

This clone has more than one count but fewer than ten. The chain has TRBV11-3 and TRBJ2-2; 7 bases agree with TRBD1. J was trimmed by 7 bases and V by 5 bases; bases with no gene match: 10. CDR3 length equals 15 residues. Germline V lookup: CDR1 SGHNT, CDR2 YENEEA. CDR3 in amino acids: CASSLRQGAVGELFF. The CDR3 DNA sequence: TGTGCCAGCAGCCTCAGACAGGGCGCGGTCGGGGAGCTGTTTTTT.

This chain joins TRBV5-4 and TRBJ2-7; 13 bases agree with TRBD2. Germline lookup yields CDR1 SGHNT and CDR2 YYREEE (reference sequence). The CDR3 loop spans 16 amino acids. J lost 0 bases, V lost 4 bases, and 4 bases had no gene match. CDR3: CASSPTSGRASYEQYF. The CDR3 bases are TGTGCCAGCAGCCCCACTAGCGGGAGGGCCTCCTACGAGCAGTACTTC.

The V call is TRBV28, the J call TRBJ2-5, with D perhaps TRBD1 (6 bases). V lost 4 bases to trimming and J lost 5 bases, with 14 bases between them. CDR3 length: 14 residues. Germline loops: CDR1 MDHEN, CDR2 SYDVKM. As DNA, the CDR3 is TGTGCCAGCAGTTCCCTCAGGGGTCAGGAGACCCAGTACTTC. Translating gives CASSSLRGQETQYF.

V is TRBV28 and J is TRBJ2-7; the D gene is possibly TRBD2 (5 bases). This CDR3 comprises 13 residues. The germline gives CDR1 MDHEN, CDR2 SYDVKM. Between the trimmed V and J ends, which lost 3 bases and 2 bases, there was a span of 8 bases. The CDR3 loop reads CASSFTSPYEQYF. As DNA, the CDR3 is TGTGCCAGCAGTTTTACTAGTCCCTACGAGCAGTACTTC.

The V gene is TRBV29-1, the J gene TRBJ2-7; D perhaps matches TRBD1 (6 bases). The CDR3 contains 17 residues. Germline lookup yields CDR1 SQVTM and CDR2 ANQGSEA. V was clipped by 4 bases and J by 3 bases, with 25 bases between them. The CDR3 is CSVAPAGVRFGNYEQYF. CDR3 nucleotide sequence: TGCAGCGTTGCGCCGGCAGGGGTTCGTTTTGGGAACTACGAGCAGTACTTC.

This clone came up once. V gene TRBV4-3 combines with J gene TRBJ2-7; D is undetermined. The CDR3 is 14 amino acids. Germline V CDR1 and CDR2: LGHNA, YSLEER. Trimming took off 0 bases at V and 0 bases at J, with 6 bases between the two ends. The CDR3 sequence is CASSQDHNSYEQYF. CDR3 DNA sequence: TGCGCCAGCAGCCAAGACCATAACTCCTACGAGCAGTACTTC.

This chain uses TRBV27 with TRBJ2-3; the D gene is possibly TRBD2 (6 bases). The CDR3 covers 17 residues. Germline V gene lookup returns CDR1 MNHEY and CDR2 SMNVEV (reference sequence). Trimming removed 4 bases at V and 0 bases at J, with 17 bases between. The CDR3 sequence: CASSSRPASVSTDTQYF. The CDR3 DNA reads TGTGCCAGCAGTTCCCGGCCAGCTAGCGTTAGCACAGATACGCAGTATTTT.